Below are 20 T cell receptor beta chains sequenced from a single sample in a study of T cells in Graves' hyperthyroidism and ophthalmopathy. Amplified TCR beta CDR3 regions came from RNA transcripts. The study used the HTBI primer set for a first-round RT-PCR of the TCR CDR3. TCRdb recomputed calls from the multiplex PCR reads with MiXCR, one row per CDR3 protein. The sample contains a few hundred thousand distinct CDR3 sequences, about 43% of which appear only once. The source material was peripheral blood or thyroid tissue (not recorded which). The receptors were gathered from a woman aged 18-29 years with Graves' hyperthyroidism.

The CDR3 DNA is TGCAGCTCGGTAAGGACTGAAGCTTTCTTT. It codes for CSSVRTEAFF. The V gene is TRBV29-1, the J gene TRBJ1-1; no definite D call. The length of the CDR3 is 10 residues. Germline V gives CDR1 SQVTM, CDR2 ANQGSEA. The germline V and J ends were trimmed by 8 bases and 5 bases, with 9 bases remaining between them.

Only a few counts were recorded for this clonotype. The gene calls are TRBV9 and TRBJ1-1, with 8 bases lining up with TRBD1. CDR3 length: 14 amino acids. The V gene's germline CDR1 is SGDLS and CDR2 YYNGEE. J was trimmed by 4 bases and V by 4 bases; bases with no gene match: 6. The CDR3 DNA is TGTGCCAGCAGCCACCTAACAGGGGGCACTGAAGCTTTCTTT. It yields the protein CASSHLTGGTEAFF.

The J gene is TRBJ1-2, the V gene TRBV29-1; D gene uncertain. Trimming pared 0 bases from V and 5 bases from J, leaving 10 bases between. The germline V gene has CDR1 SQVTM and CDR2 ANQGSEA. The CDR3 length is 13 residues. The CDR3 is CSVEDRAGYGYTF. For the CDR3, the DNA is TGCAGCGTTGAAGATAGGGCGGGATATGGCTACACCTTC.

The chain is built from TRBV25-1 and TRBJ2-5, with a weak D call TRBD2 (5 bases). The germline V gene encodes CDR1 MGHDK and CDR2 SYGVNS. V lost 5 bases and J 5 bases, leaving 18 bases between the germline ends. CDR3 length: 15 amino acids. The CDR3 sequence is CASSLSGRSRETQYF. Here the CDR3 DNA reads TGTGCCAGCAGTCTAAGCGGCAGGAGCCGGGAGACCCAGTACTTC. The full variable domain, completed using reference TRBV25-1 and TRBJ2-5, is EADIYQTPRYLVIGTGKKITLECSQTMGHDKMYWYQQDPGMELHLIHYSYGVNSTEKGDLSSESTVSRIRTEHFPLTLESARPSHTSQYLCASSLSGRSRETQYFGPGTRLLVL.

This clonotype was recorded a few times. The chain combines TRBV10-1 with TRBJ2-2; D unresolved. Trimming took off 0 bases at V and 3 bases at J, with 17 bases between the two ends. The CDR3 runs 18 residues. Germline lookup yields CDR1 WNHNN and CDR2 SYGVQD (reference sequence). The CDR3 loop is CASSESNFGPPDTGELFF. For the CDR3, the DNA is TGCGCCAGCAGTGAGTCGAATTTTGGACCGCCGGACACCGGGGAGCTGTTTTTT.

This clonotype was counted only a few times. This chain joins TRBV12-3 or TRBV12-4 and TRBJ1-6; unclear D gene. V was shortened by 6 bases and J by 10 bases, with 13 bases between the two germline ends. CDR3 length: 13 amino acids. The DNA for the CDR3 is TGTGCCAGCAGCTTACAATTAGTATCACCCCTCCACTTT. Protein product: CASSLQLVSPLHF.

The J gene is TRBJ2-2, the V gene TRBV2; 9 bases align to TRBD1. The germline CDR1 and CDR2 sequences are SNHLY and FYNNEI. The CDR3 loop spans 15 amino acids. V was clipped by 7 bases and J by 7 bases; unmatched bases: 10. Written as DNA, the CDR3 is TGTGCCAGCATTTGGGACAGGGTGAGCGGCGGGGAGCTGTTTTTT. This gives the protein CASIWDRVSGGELFF.

The gene calls are TRBV25-1 and TRBJ1-1, with a possible D match to TRBD1 (5 bases). Germline-derived CDR1 and CDR2 are MGHDK and SYGVNS. The CDR3 sequence is 15 residues long. With 6 bases removed from V and 8 bases from J, the gap between germline ends came to 22 bases. This chain's CDR3 is CASSAGGDASTEAFF. The CDR3 nucleotides are TGTGCCAGCAGCGCCGGGGGGGATGCCAGTACAGAAGCTTTCTTT.

This clonotype was counted at least ten times. The rearrangement joins TRBV10-3 to TRBJ2-7; D is perhaps TRBD1 or TRBD2 (5 bases each). This CDR3 contains 13 residues. Trimming shortened V by 5 bases and J by 6 bases, and 14 bases separated the two germline ends. Germline V CDR1 and CDR2: ENHRY, SYGVKD. The CDR3 DNA sequence: TGTGCCATCAGTCGAGGGAGTACAGGCGAGCAGTACTTC. Translated, it gives CAISRGSTGEQYF.

The chain has TRBV12-3 or TRBV12-4 and TRBJ1-1, with D unresolved. The CDR3 spans 12 residues. V was clipped by 6 bases and J by 4 bases, with 9 bases between them. DNA for the CDR3: TGTGCCAGCAGACGACTCGGCACTGAAGCTTTCTTT. It translates to CASRRLGTEAFF.

This clonotype was seen only a few times. The chain recombines TRBV2 with TRBJ2-7; the match to TRBD2 covers 7 bases. This CDR3 is 16 amino acids long. Germline V gives CDR1 SNHLY, CDR2 FYNNEI. V lost 4 bases and J lost 7; bases outside the gene matches: 16. Here the CDR3 reads CASSVGGPGSRGEQYF. DNA of the CDR3: TGTGCCAGCAGTGTGGGAGGGCCCGGGAGTCGCGGAGAGCAGTACTTC.

The chain employs TRBV7-9 and TRBJ1-3, with D unresolved. The length of the CDR3 is 16 residues. V was trimmed by 5 bases and J by 1 base, leaving 15 bases between them. Per germline, CDR1 SEHNR and CDR2 FQNEAQ (reference sequence). In DNA, the CDR3 is TGTGCCAGCAGCCCCGGCGGGGTTAGGTCTGGAAACACCATATATTTT. Its translation is CASSPGGVRSGNTIYF.

V is TRBV11-3 and J is TRBJ1-6; 8 bases are a match to TRBD1. V dropped 5 bases and J dropped 8; count of bases not matched to a gene: 14. The germline V gene has CDR1 SGHNT and CDR2 YENEEA. The CDR3 extends over 17 amino acids. The chain's CDR3 is CASSVDQGARADSPLHF. The CDR3, as DNA: TGTGCCAGCAGCGTTGACCAGGGGGCGCGAGCGGATTCACCCCTCCACTTT.

The sample holds one count of this clonotype. Germline and junction disagree at one end, which may indicate a read error. The chain is built from TRBV20-1 and TRBJ2-5; the match to TRBD2 covers 13 bases. The germline V gene has CDR1 DFQATT and CDR2 SNEGSKA (reference sequence). CDR3 length: 16 amino acids. The CDR3 DNA is TGCAGTGCTAGTGGGGGGACTAGCGGGGCCCAAGAGGCCCAGTACTTC. This gives the protein CSASGGTSGAQEAQYF.

This chain joins TRBV6-6 and TRBJ2-5; 7 nucleotides match TRBD1. In germline, CDR1 is MNHNY, CDR2 SVGAGI (reference sequence). V dropped 0 bases and J dropped 2; count of bases not matched to a gene: 3. There are 15 residues in the CDR3. CDR3 loop: CASSYSLTGQETQYF. CDR3 nucleotide sequence: TGTGCCAGCAGTTACTCCCTGACAGGGCAAGAGACCCAGTACTTC.

The V gene is TRBV7-2, the J gene TRBJ1-6; D is perhaps TRBD1 (5 bases). Germline lookup yields CDR1 SGHTA and CDR2 FQGNSA. The CDR3 totals 16 residues. Trimming removed 3 bases at V and 8 bases at J, with 17 bases between. CDR3 loop: CASSLGGGMVDSPLHF. The CDR3 region has the DNA TGTGCCAGCAGCTTGGGGGGGGGGATGGTGGATTCACCCCTCCACTTT.

This rearrangement joins TRBV2 to TRBJ1-1; unclear D gene. The CDR3 is 14 amino acids. V was clipped by 8 bases and J by 1 base, with 14 bases between them. Germline CDR1 SNHLY, CDR2 FYNNEI. CDR3 nucleotides: TGTGCCAGCTCACCAAGCTACTCGAACACTGAAGCTTTCTTT. This codes for CASSPSYSNTEAFF.

The chain uses TRBV20-1 and TRBJ2-5; D possibly corresponds to TRBD2 (6 bases). The CDR3 loop spans 13 amino acids. Germline CDR1 DFQATT, CDR2 SNEGSKA (reference sequence). The ends were cut back, 5 bases at V and 1 base at J, with 11 bases in the middle. DNA for the CDR3: TGCAGTGCTCCACAGCGGGCCCAAGAGACCCAGTACTTC. This translates into CSAPQRAQETQYF.

This clonotype was counted between two and nine times. The rearrangement links TRBV9 to TRBJ2-7, with TRBD1 matching 12 bases. Germline CDR1 SGDLS, CDR2 YYNGEE. J was trimmed by 7 bases and V by 0 bases; bases with no gene match: 5. The CDR3 consists of 15 residues. The CDR3 loop is CASSVEGQGAHEQYF. CDR3 bases: TGTGCCAGCAGCGTAGAGGGACAGGGGGCGCATGAGCAGTACTTC.

The chain uses TRBV2 and TRBJ1-5; possible D gene TRBD1, 5 bases. The germline V gene encodes CDR1 SNHLY and CDR2 FYNNEI. Deletions cut 7 bases from V and 0 bases from J, with 19 bases between. The CDR3 is 17 amino acids. The CDR3 here is CASKYGDRTYSNQPQHF. The CDR3 DNA follows: TGTGCCAGCAAATACGGAGACAGAACATATAGCAATCAGCCCCAGCATTTT.